The 30 T cell receptor beta chains given below trace back to one sample, sequenced in a study of T cell repertoires in cytomegalovirus infection. TCRdb called the reads again in MiXCR, with one record for every CDR3 protein. The repertoire holds fewer than 250,000 distinct CDR3 sequences, with roughly an eighth as singletons. The sequenced sample consisted of PBMCs. These receptors originate from a human donor in good health (CMV status not recorded). Some clones in this sample may be carry-over from other donors' samples.

The chain uses TRBV20-1 and TRBJ2-3; TRBD2 matches 12 bases. Losses at the gene ends were 3 bases for V and 2 bases for J; bases not matched to a gene: 12. The CDR3 consists of 18 residues. Germline-derived CDR1 and CDR2 are DFQATT and SNEGSKA (reference sequence). CDR3 loop: CSASPTWTSGDPTDTQYF. As DNA, the CDR3 is TGCAGTGCTAGCCCAACTTGGACTAGCGGGGACCCCACAGATACGCAGTATTTT.

This clonotype has a count of ten or more. The genes are TRBV6-1 and TRBJ1-5; no clear D gene. V was shortened by 1 base and J by 11 bases, with 18 bases between the two germline ends. CDR1 is MNHNS, CDR2 SASEGT, per germline. The CDR3 length is 15 residues. The CDR3, as DNA: TGTGCCAGCAGTGAAGGGGAGACGGGAAGTTGGGCCCAGCATTTT. Translation gives CASSEGETGSWAQHF.

The chain uses TRBV6-2 or TRBV6-3 and TRBJ2-2; 10 bases align to TRBD2. The germline V gene has CDR1 MNHEY and CDR2 SVGEGT. Germline trimming cut 5 bases from V and 6 bases from J; bases unmatched to any gene: 9. This CDR3 contains 16 residues. CDR3 region: CASSRNSGTSAGELFF. CDR3 in DNA: TGTGCCAGCAGTAGGAACTCCGGGACTAGCGCCGGGGAGCTGTTTTTT.

J is TRBJ2-6 and V is TRBV2; possibly TRBD2 for D (6 bases). In germline, CDR1 is SNHLY, CDR2 FYNNEI. The ends were cut back, 2 bases at V and 0 bases at J, with 17 bases in the middle. The CDR3 runs to 19 residues. The CDR3 protein is CASSEPRGGTTSGANVLTF. As DNA, the CDR3 is TGTGCCAGCAGTGAACCCCGCGGAGGGACGACCTCTGGGGCCAACGTCCTGACTTTC.

Written as DNA, the CDR3 is TGTGCCAGCAGTGGGGACGTCTACGAGCAGTACTTC. This sequence encodes CASSGDVYEQYF. The genes are TRBV28 and TRBJ2-7; D possibly uses TRBD1 or TRBD2 (5 bases each). This CDR3 contains 12 residues. CDR1 is MDHEN and CDR2 is SYDVKM in the germline V gene. The V end lost 5 bases, the J end lost 3 bases, and 8 bases lay between the germline ends.

Many counts were recorded for this clonotype. The rearrangement joins TRBV7-2 to TRBJ2-5, with 16 bases matching TRBD2. Germline CDR1 is SGHTA and CDR2 is FQGNSA. The CDR3 runs to 17 residues. J gave up 7 bases and V 1 base, and 6 bases lay outside the gene matches. CDR3 sequence: CASSLEGLAGGLGTQYF. CDR3 DNA: TGTGCCAGCAGCTTAGAGGGACTAGCGGGGGGGTTGGGGACCCAGTACTTC.

This clonotype was detected only a few times. This chain uses TRBV6-6 with TRBJ1-1; D possibly corresponds to TRBD1 (5 bases). V was pared by 5 bases and J by 10 bases, with 14 bases between. This CDR3 contains 12 residues. Per the germline V gene, CDR1 is MNHNY and CDR2 is SVGAGI (reference sequence). CDR3 DNA sequence: TGTGCCAGCAGTCGGGATGGGGGGGGAGCTTTCTTT. Protein: CASSRDGGGAFF.

This clonotype was seen at least ten times. The V gene is TRBV28, the J gene TRBJ1-5, with TRBD1 identical over 8 bases. Germline V lookup: CDR1 MDHEN, CDR2 SYDVKM. The V gene end was trimmed by 5 bases and the J gene end by 2 bases; junction bases not matched to a gene: 5. CDR3 size: 15 residues. The CDR3 region is CASSPGGWGNQPQHF. In DNA, the CDR3 is TGTGCCAGCAGTCCAGGGGGCTGGGGCAATCAGCCCCAGCATTTT.

CDR3 in amino acids: CSVRSGHEADNEQFF. The CDR3, as DNA: TGCAGCGTTAGGAGCGGGCATGAGGCCGACAATGAGCAGTTCTTC. The genes are TRBV29-1 and TRBJ2-1; tentative D call: TRBD2 (6 bases). The CDR3 spans 15 residues. Per the germline V gene, CDR1 is SQVTM and CDR2 is ANQGSEA. Trimming took off 5 bases at V and 5 bases at J, with 19 bases between the two ends.

This clonotype was picked up many times. This chain joins TRBV7-2 and TRBJ1-4; possible D gene TRBD1, 6 bases. The germline CDR1 and CDR2 sequences are SGHTA and FQGNSA. This CDR3 is 14 amino acids long. Trimming cost V 5 bases and J 5 bases, with 12 bases left between them. In DNA form, the CDR3 reads TGTGCCAGCAGCGCTACAGGGTTAAATGAAAAACTGTTTTTT. Its protein is CASSATGLNEKLFF. Supplemented by reference TRBV7-2 and TRBJ1-4, the full variable domain reads GAGVSQSPSNKVTEKGKDVELRCDPISGHTALYWYRQSLGQGLEFLIYFQGNSAPDKSGLPSDRFSAERTGGSVSTLTIQRTQQEDSAVYLCASSATGLNEKLFFGSGTQLSVL.

J is TRBJ1-1 and V is TRBV19; the D gene is possibly TRBD1 (6 bases). Between the trimmed V and J ends, which lost 7 bases and 7 bases, there was a span of 10 bases. From germline, CDR1 is LNHDA and CDR2 SQIVND (reference sequence). The CDR3 runs to 11 residues. The CDR3 region has the DNA TGTGCCAGTAACAGGGACTTTGAAGCTTTCTTT. Its translation: CASNRDFEAFF.

This clonotype was found a few times. The rearrangement links TRBV5-6 to TRBJ1-6; possible D gene TRBD1, 6 bases. Germline V gene sequence: CDR1 SGHDT, CDR2 YYEEEE. Trimming took 4 bases from V and 13 from J, leaving 15 bases between them. There are 13 residues in the CDR3. DNA for the CDR3: TGTGCCAGCAGCATCGGACAGCCCAACCCCCTCCACTTT. Translation: CASSIGQPNPLHF.

The rearrangement uses TRBV5-1 and TRBJ1-2; a possible D gene is TRBD1 (5 bases). Germline V gene sequence: CDR1 SGHRS, CDR2 YFSETQ. V was shortened by 4 bases and J by 8 bases, with 18 bases between the two germline ends. The length of the CDR3 is 14 residues. The CDR3 loop is CASSQGHSRDGYTF. Written as DNA, the CDR3 is TGCGCCAGCAGCCAAGGACACTCGCGGGACGGCTACACCTTC.

This clonotype was seen more than once but under ten times. The chain carries TRBV4-3 and TRBJ1-6, with D possibly being TRBD1 (6 bases). Trimming cost V 3 bases and J 7 bases, with 19 bases left between them. The CDR3 is made up of 17 amino acids. CDR1 and CDR2 (germline): LGHNA, YSLEER. CDR3 amino acids: CASSHNGGAGGNSPLHF. The CDR3 DNA follows: TGCGCCAGCAGCCACAACGGGGGGGCGGGCGGGAATTCACCCCTCCACTTT.

Points on this clonotype: Given a much more abundant clone one base away, this may be a read error. The chain links TRBV7-2 to TRBJ2-7; 11 bases match TRBD1. Per the germline V gene, CDR1 is SGHTA and CDR2 is FQGNSA. The length of the CDR3 is 15 residues. DNA of the CDR3: TGTGCCGGCAGCCCGGACAGGGGGCCCTCCTACGAGCAGTACTTC. Its protein is CAGSPDRGPSYEQYF.

CDR3 in amino acids: CASSLDPGQNTGELFF. The CDR3 DNA sequence: TGTGCCAGCAGCTTAGATCCGGGACAGAACACCGGGGAGCTGTTTTTT. The chain carries TRBV7-2 and TRBJ2-2, with D possibly TRBD1 on 6 matching bases. The germline V gene encodes CDR1 SGHTA and CDR2 FQGNSA. This CDR3 is built from 16 residues. V dropped 1 base and J dropped 1 base, with 10 bases sitting between them.

This clonotype was detected many times. The V and J genes are TRBV12-5 and TRBJ1-1; possibly TRBD1 for D (6 bases). Germline values: CDR1 LGHNT, CDR2 FRNRAP. Trimming took off 5 bases at V and 5 bases at J, with 15 bases between the two ends. This CDR3 comprises 14 residues. DNA of the CDR3: TGTGCTAGTGGTACAGATCCAGGGGCAACTGAAGCTTTCTTT. As protein: CASGTDPGATEAFF.

This clonotype turned up a few times. The rearrangement joins TRBV10-3 to TRBJ2-1, with 9 bases lining up with TRBD1. This CDR3 has 13 residues. Germline loops: CDR1 ENHRY, CDR2 SYGVKD. Trimming at V came to 6 bases and at J to 5 bases, leaving 2 bases not matched to a gene. The CDR3 DNA follows: TGTGCCATCAGGGGACAGGGAAACAATGAGCAGTTCTTC. Its protein is CAIRGQGNNEQFF.

This clonotype has a handful of counts. One end of the junction is discordant with germline, which a read error may explain. CDR3 coding DNA: TGTGCCAGCAGCCAAGATCTTATCGGGTCTAACTATGGCTACACCTTC. Protein: CASSQDLIGSNYGYTF. V gene TRBV4-1 combines with J gene TRBJ1-2; D is uncertain. Germline loops: CDR1 MGHRA, CDR2 YSYEKL. This CDR3 has 16 amino acids.

The chain carries TRBV20-1 and TRBJ1-1; TRBD1 might be the D (5 bases). The CDR3 covers 14 residues. V gave up 6 bases and J gave up 4 bases, with 18 bases separating them. Germline-derived CDR1 and CDR2 are DFQATT and SNEGSKA (reference sequence). CDR3 DNA: TGCAGTGCGCGTGGGCTCCGGGGCGGCACTGAAGCTTTCTTT. Its translation is CSARGLRGGTEAFF.

Many counts were recorded for this clonotype. V usage is TRBV7-2 and J usage is TRBJ2-3, with TRBD2 identical over 13 bases. Germline loops: CDR1 SGHTA, CDR2 FQGNSA. With 5 bases clipped from V and 4 bases from J, the junction kept 6 bases outside the gene matches. This CDR3 spans 16 amino acids. The CDR3 sequence: CASSATSGGAADTQYF. Written as DNA, the CDR3 is TGTGCCAGCAGCGCTACTAGCGGGGGGGCCGCAGATACGCAGTATTTT.

The sample holds a few counts of this clonotype. V usage is TRBV27 and J usage is TRBJ1-2; 8 positions agree with TRBD1. J lost 3 bases, V lost 5 bases, and 5 bases had no gene match. This CDR3 spans 14 amino acids. In germline, CDR1 is MNHEY, CDR2 SMNVEV (reference sequence). CDR3 sequence (DNA): TGTGCCAGCAGTCCGGACAGGGAATACTATGGCTACACCTTC. It yields the protein CASSPDREYYGYTF.

This clonotype showed up many times. The chain recombines TRBV6-6 with TRBJ2-5; 9 bases are shared with TRBD2. Germline V CDR1 and CDR2: MNHNY, SVGAGI (reference sequence). J lost 0 bases, V lost 0 bases, and 5 bases had no gene match. The CDR3 is made up of 17 amino acids. The CDR3 sequence is CASSYSSSGRYQETQYF. As DNA, the CDR3 is TGTGCCAGCAGTTACTCGAGCAGCGGGAGGTACCAAGAGACCCAGTACTTC.

The chain uses TRBV3-1 and TRBJ1-2; 10 positions agree with TRBD1. Trimming removed 6 bases from V and 4 bases from J; junction bases left unmatched: 5. CDR1 LGHDT and CDR2 YNNKEL come from the germline V gene (reference sequence). The CDR3 is 14 residues long. CDR3 nucleotides: TGTGCCAGCAGTGCCGGACAGGGGGGCTATGGCTACACCTTC. Translated, it gives CASSAGQGGYGYTF. The variable domain in full, with the rest retrieved from reference TRBV3-1 and TRBJ1-2, is DTAVSQTPKYLVTQMGNDKSIKCEQNLGHDTMYWYKQDSKKFLKIMFSYNNKELIINETVPNRFSPKSPDKAHLNLHINSLELGDSAVYFCASSAGQGGYGYTFGSGTRLTVV.

This clonotype was counted between two and nine times. V and J are TRBV4-2 and TRBJ1-5; TRBD1 is a possible D gene (5 bases). This CDR3 is built from 16 residues. Trimming shortened V by 1 base and J by 2 bases, and 12 bases separated the two germline ends. Germline CDR1 reads LGHNA; CDR2 reads YNFKEQ. DNA of the CDR3: TGTGCCAGCAGCCAAGGGGTCGGGGACGGCAATCAGCCCCAGCATTTT. This translates into CASSQGVGDGNQPQHF.

J is TRBJ1-4 and V is TRBV7-9; no definite D call. CDR1 is SEHNR and CDR2 is FQNEAQ in the germline V gene (reference sequence). The length of the CDR3 is 14 residues. Between the trimmed V and J ends, which lost 5 bases and 3 bases, there was a span of 10 bases. The CDR3 spells CASSQSGSNEKLFF. In nucleotides, the CDR3 is TGTGCCAGCAGCCAATCGGGGTCTAATGAAAAACTGTTTTTT.

In its sample, this clonotype was seen a few times. This chain joins TRBV10-3 and TRBJ1-1; a weak D match, TRBD1 (5 bases). Trimming shortened V by 3 bases and J by 4 bases, and 9 bases separated the two germline ends. The germline CDR1 and CDR2 sequences are ENHRY and SYGVKD. CDR3 length: 13 amino acids. In DNA, the CDR3 is TGTGCCATCAGTGATGGGACGATCACTGAAGCTTTCTTT. Protein product: CAISDGTITEAFF.

Only a few counts were recorded for this clonotype. The genes are TRBV29-1 and TRBJ2-7; TRBD2 agrees at 10 bases. Trimming took 6 bases from V and 1 from J; bases not matched to a gene: 3. Germline CDR1 reads SQVTM; CDR2 reads ANQGSEA. This CDR3 region has 13 residues. DNA for the CDR3: TGCAGCGTACGGACTAGCGGATCCTACGAGCAGTACTTC. Its protein is CSVRTSGSYEQYF.

This clonotype was recorded at least ten times. This sequence joins TRBV12-3 or TRBV12-4 and TRBJ2-1; 13 nucleotides line up with TRBD2. The CDR3 runs to 15 residues. Trimming at V came to 4 bases and at J to 9 bases, leaving 6 bases not matched to a gene. The CDR3 here is CASSSTSGGALEQFF. The CDR3 DNA is TGTGCCAGCAGTTCTACTAGCGGGGGGGCCCTTGAGCAGTTCTTC.

There are many counts of this clonotype. The gene calls are TRBV25-1 and TRBJ2-3, with D unclear. V lost 6 bases and J 4 bases, leaving 20 bases between the germline ends. The CDR3 consists of 16 residues. The germline V gene encodes CDR1 MGHDK and CDR2 SYGVNS. The CDR3 DNA sequence: TGTGCCAGCAGCCCCTTCGGCAGAAAGAAGGCAGATACGCAGTATTTT. The encoded protein is CASSPFGRKKADTQYF.